This TCR beta chain was profiled in a study of T cell responses to AZD1222 COVID-19 vaccine. Overall study: Pooling was applied to second doses at about 4 or about 12 weeks.

Broader study findings: Unmutated variant regions are reportedly targeted by nearly half of spike-specific TCRs. Distributed over spike, vaccine-associated CD4 TCRs predominated at 160-218 and 743-854.

As concerns this clone: No antigen is known for it.

Data came from immunoSEQ multiplex PCR; TCRdb stores just in-frame clones and leaves some out. The sample includes 55,000 to 75,000 clones, roughly 90% of them seen just once. Trimming took 7 bases from V and 0 from J, leaving 10 bases between them. This CDR3 is 14 amino acids long. Germline V gene data show CDR1 as LNHDA and CDR2 as SQIVND (reference sequence). The source of this sequence is an adult in good health. J is TRBJ1-5 and V is TRBV19; D is undetermined. The sample here was peripheral blood, taken on day 0 of AZD1222 vaccination. The DNA for the CDR3 is TGTGCCAGTAACCCGGGGAATAGCAATCAGCCCCAGCATTTT. The encoded protein is CASNPGNSNQPQHF.